Following are 4 T cell receptor beta chains from one sample sequenced in a study of beta chain features in type 1 diabetes (dated by TCRdb to 2016 to 2018). Library preparation used the immunoSEQ multiplex PCR assay. The entire isolated RNA was reverse transcribed using the High Capacity cDNA Reverse Transcription Kit, and thus expressed TCRB transcripts were sequenced. Held by TCRdb, this immuneACCESS table contains in-frame sequences only and omits some clones. Under half of the omission traces to an unresolved V gene where checked; the cause of the rest is unknown. In all, the sample holds 300,000 to 450,000 clones, and 10% to 15% of those were seen once. 0.017% of the sample comes from the top ten. What was sequenced was naive CD4+ T cells from blood. This sample's cell subset or site label indicates: true naive CD4+ T cells. The receptors were sampled from a man younger than 35 in good health.

The rearrangement joins TRBV19 to TRBJ2-7; 8 nucleotides align to TRBD1. This CDR3 is built from 15 residues. V trimming: 5 bases; J trimming: 1 base; junction bases outside the gene matches: 7. Per germline, CDR1 LNHDA and CDR2 SQIVND (reference sequence). CDR3 residues: CASSSHRGSSYEQYF. CDR3 DNA: TGTGCCAGTAGTTCCCACAGGGGGTCTTCCTACGAGCAGTACTTC.

This clone was seen a handful of times. The chain couples TRBV28 to TRBJ1-5, with D perhaps TRBD1 (6 bases). Trimming left V 5 bases short and J 6 bases short, with 14 bases between. Germline CDR1 MDHEN, CDR2 SYDVKM. CDR3 length: 14 amino acids. The CDR3 sequence: CASSPLQGFQPQHF. For the CDR3, the DNA is TGTGCCAGCAGTCCCCTGCAGGGGTTTCAGCCCCAGCATTTT.

The chain couples TRBV5-1 to TRBJ2-5; TRBD2 aligns across 11 bases. Germline V lookup: CDR1 SGHRS, CDR2 YFSETQ. The CDR3 runs 15 residues. V dropped 2 bases and J dropped 5; count of bases not matched to a gene: 5. The CDR3 reads CASSLNSGGAETQYF. Here the CDR3 DNA reads TGCGCCAGCAGCTTAAATAGCGGGGGGGCCGAGACCCAGTACTTC.

This chain uses TRBV7-8 with TRBJ1-4; 8 bases map to TRBD1. Looked up from germline, CDR1 is SGHVS and CDR2 is FQNEAQ. V was pared by 6 bases and J by 4 bases, with 4 bases of the junction left unmatched. CDR3 length: 14 amino acids. CDR3 residues: CASSITGGNEKLFF. The CDR3 DNA follows: TGTGCCAGCAGTATTACAGGGGGTAATGAAAAACTGTTTTTT.